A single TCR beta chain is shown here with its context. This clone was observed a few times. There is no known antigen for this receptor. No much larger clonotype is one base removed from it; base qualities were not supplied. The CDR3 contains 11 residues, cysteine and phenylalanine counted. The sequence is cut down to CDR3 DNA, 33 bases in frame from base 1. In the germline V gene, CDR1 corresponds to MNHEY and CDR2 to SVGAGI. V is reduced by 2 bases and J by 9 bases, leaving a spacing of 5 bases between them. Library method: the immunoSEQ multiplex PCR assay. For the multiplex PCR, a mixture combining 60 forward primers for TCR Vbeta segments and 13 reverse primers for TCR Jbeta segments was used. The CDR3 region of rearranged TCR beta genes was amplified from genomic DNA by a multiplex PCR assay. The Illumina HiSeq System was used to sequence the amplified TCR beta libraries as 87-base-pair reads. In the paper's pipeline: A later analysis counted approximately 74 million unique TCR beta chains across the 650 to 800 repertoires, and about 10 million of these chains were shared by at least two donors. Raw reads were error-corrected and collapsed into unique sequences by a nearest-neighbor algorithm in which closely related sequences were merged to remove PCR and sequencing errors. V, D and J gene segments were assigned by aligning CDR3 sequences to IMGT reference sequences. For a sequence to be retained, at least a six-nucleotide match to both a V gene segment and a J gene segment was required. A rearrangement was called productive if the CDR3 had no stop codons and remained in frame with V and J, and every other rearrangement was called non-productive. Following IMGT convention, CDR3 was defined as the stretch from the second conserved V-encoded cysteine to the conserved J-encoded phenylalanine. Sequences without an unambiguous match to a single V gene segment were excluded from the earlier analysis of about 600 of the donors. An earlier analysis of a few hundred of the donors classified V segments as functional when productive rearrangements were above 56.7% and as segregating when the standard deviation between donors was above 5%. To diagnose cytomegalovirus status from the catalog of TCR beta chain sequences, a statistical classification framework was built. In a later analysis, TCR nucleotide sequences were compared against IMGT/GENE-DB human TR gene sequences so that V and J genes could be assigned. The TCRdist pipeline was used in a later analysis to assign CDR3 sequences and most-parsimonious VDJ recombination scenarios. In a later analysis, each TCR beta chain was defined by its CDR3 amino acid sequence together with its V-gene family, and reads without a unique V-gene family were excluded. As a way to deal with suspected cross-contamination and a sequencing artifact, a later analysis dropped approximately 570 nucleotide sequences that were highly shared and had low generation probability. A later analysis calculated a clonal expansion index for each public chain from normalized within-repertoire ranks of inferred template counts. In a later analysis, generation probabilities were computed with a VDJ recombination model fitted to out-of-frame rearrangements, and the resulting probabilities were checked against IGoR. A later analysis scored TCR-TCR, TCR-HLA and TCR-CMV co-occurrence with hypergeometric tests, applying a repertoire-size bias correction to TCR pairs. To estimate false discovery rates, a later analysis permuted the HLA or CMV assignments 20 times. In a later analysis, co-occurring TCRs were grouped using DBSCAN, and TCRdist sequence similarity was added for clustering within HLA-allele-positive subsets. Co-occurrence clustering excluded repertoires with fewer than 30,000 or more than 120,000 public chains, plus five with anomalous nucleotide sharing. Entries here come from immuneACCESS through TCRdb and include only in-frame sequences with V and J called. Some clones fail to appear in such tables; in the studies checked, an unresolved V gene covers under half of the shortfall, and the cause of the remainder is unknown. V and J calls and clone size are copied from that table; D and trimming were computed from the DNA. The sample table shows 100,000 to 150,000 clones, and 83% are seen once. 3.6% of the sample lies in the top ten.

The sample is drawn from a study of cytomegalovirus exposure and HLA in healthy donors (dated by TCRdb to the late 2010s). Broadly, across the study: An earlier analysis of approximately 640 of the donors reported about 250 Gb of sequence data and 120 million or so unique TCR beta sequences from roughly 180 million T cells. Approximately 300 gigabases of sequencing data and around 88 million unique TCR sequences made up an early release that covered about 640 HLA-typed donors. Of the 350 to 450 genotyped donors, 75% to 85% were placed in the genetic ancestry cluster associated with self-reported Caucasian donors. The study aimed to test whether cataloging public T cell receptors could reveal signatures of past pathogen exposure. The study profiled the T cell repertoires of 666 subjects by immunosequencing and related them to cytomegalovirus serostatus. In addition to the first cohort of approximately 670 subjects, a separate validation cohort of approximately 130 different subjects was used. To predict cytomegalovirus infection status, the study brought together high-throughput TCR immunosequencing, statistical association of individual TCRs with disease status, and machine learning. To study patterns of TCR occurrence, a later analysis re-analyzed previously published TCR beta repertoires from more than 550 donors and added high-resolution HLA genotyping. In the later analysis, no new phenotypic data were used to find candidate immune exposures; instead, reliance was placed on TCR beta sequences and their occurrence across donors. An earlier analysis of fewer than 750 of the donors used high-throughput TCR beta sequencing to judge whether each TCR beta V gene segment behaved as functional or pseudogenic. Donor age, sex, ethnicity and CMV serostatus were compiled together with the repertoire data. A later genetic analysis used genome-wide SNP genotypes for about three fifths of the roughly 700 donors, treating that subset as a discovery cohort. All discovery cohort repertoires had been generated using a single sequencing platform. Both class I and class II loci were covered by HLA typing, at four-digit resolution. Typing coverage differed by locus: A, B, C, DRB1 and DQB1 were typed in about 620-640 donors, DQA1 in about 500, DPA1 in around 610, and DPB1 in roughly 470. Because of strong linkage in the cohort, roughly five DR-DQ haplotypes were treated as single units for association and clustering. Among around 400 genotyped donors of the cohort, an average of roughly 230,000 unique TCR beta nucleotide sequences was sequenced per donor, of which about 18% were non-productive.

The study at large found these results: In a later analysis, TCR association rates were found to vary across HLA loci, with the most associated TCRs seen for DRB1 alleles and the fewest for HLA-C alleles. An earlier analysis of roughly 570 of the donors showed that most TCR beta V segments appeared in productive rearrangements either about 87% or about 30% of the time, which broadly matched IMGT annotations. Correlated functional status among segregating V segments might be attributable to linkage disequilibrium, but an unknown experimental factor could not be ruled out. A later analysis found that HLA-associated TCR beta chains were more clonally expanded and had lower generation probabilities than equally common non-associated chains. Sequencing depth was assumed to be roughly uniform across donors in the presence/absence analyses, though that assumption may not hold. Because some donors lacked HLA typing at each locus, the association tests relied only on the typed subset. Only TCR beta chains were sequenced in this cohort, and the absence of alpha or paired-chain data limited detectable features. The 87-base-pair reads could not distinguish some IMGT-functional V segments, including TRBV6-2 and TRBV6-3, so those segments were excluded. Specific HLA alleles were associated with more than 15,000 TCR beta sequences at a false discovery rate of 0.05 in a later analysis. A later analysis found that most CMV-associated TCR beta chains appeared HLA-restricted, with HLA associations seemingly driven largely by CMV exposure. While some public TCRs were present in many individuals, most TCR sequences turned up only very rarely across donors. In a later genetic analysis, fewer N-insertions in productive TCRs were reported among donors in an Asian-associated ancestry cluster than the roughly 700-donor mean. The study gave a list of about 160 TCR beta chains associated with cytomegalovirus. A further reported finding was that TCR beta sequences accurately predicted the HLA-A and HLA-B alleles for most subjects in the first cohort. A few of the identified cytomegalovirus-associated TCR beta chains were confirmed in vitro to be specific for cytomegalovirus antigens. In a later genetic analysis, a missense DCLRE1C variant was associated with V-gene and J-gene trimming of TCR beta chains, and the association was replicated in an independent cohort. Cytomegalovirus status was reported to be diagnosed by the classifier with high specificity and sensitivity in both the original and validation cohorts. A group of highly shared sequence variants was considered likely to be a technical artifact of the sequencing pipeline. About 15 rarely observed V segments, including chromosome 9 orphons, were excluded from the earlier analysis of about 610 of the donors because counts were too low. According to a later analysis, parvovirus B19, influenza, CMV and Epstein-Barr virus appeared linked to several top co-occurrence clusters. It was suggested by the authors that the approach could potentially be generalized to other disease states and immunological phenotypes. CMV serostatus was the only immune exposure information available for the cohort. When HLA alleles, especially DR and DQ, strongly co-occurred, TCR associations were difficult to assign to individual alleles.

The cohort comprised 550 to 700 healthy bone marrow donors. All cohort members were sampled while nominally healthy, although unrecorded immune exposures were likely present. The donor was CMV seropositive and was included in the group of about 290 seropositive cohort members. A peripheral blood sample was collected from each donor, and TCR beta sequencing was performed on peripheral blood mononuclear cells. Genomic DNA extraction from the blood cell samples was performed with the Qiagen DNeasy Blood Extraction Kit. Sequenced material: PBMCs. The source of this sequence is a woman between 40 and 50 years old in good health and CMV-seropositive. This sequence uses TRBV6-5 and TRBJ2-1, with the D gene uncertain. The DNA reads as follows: TGTGCCAGCAGTTACGGCGGTGAGCAGTTCTTC. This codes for CASSYGGEQFF.